Listed below are T cell receptor beta chains from one sample, sequenced in a study of graft-versus-host responses after intestinal transplantation. Repertoires were generated with immunoSEQ multiplex PCR, while TCRdb's copy carries only in-frame clones and drops some. The sample includes about 110,000 clones, approximately 93% seen only once; the top ten take roughly 1%. For these receptors, no antigen is known. Here the sequenced sample was unstimulated CD8+ T cells sorted from spleen or lymph node cells, taken before transplant. The receptor set was obtained from a human donor who was the organ donor for an intestinal transplant. Both conserved end residues are part of each CDR3. Each record gives: clone size, V gene, D gene, J gene, CDR3 protein, CDR3 DNA. The D gene is left open where the match is weak. Clone size is given for some rows only: seen once, a few or many times, or a class if the clone is expanded.

clone_size: -
v_call: TRBV29-1
d_call: TRBD1
j_call: TRBJ2-1
cdr3_aa: CSVGGQGSYNEQFF
cdr3_nt: TGCAGCGTTGGGGGACAGGGGTCCTACAATGAGCAGTTCTTC

clone_size: -
v_call: TRBV29-1
d_call: TRBD1
j_call: TRBJ2-4
cdr3_aa: CSVLSLGQGILAKNIQYF
cdr3_nt: TGCAGCGTTTTATCTCTAGGACAGGGCATCCTAGCCAAAAACATTCAGTACTTC

clone_size: -
v_call: TRBV4-2
d_call: -
j_call: TRBJ1-4
cdr3_aa: CASSQEEGTSVYEKLFF
cdr3_nt: TGTGCCAGCAGCCAAGAGGAGGGGACTAGTGTATATGAAAAACTGTTTTTT

clone_size: once
v_call: TRBV4-1
d_call: -
j_call: TRBJ1-2
cdr3_aa: CASRQNPFPDIQLAGYTF
cdr3_nt: TGCGCCAGCAGACAAAACCCCTTCCCGGACATCCAGTTAGCCGGCTACACCTTC

clone_size: -
v_call: TRBV11-2
d_call: TRBD2
j_call: TRBJ2-2
cdr3_aa: CASSFLFSGRASGELFF
cdr3_nt: TGTGCCAGCAGCTTTCTATTTAGCGGGAGGGCGTCCGGGGAGCTGTTTTTT

clone_size: -
v_call: TRBV5-4
d_call: TRBD1
j_call: TRBJ2-2
cdr3_aa: CASSLASGQGATGELFF
cdr3_nt: TGTGCCAGCAGCTTGGCCTCGGGACAGGGGGCGACCGGGGAGCTGTTTTTT

clone_size: -
v_call: TRBV2
d_call: -
j_call: TRBJ2-7
cdr3_aa: CASKKAPDEQYF
cdr3_nt: TGTGCCTCCAAGAAGGCACCGGACGAGCAGTACTTC

clone_size: -
v_call: TRBV9
d_call: -
j_call: TRBJ2-5
cdr3_aa: CASSGRGRPGETQYF
cdr3_nt: TGTGCCAGCAGCGGTAGAGGAAGGCCGGGGGAGACCCAGTACTTC

clone_size: -
v_call: TRBV18
d_call: -
j_call: TRBJ2-5
cdr3_aa: CASSPPIGAETQYF
cdr3_nt: TGTGCCAGCTCACCACCGATAGGGGCAGAGACCCAGTACTTC

clone_size: -
v_call: TRBV7-8
d_call: TRBD2
j_call: TRBJ2-7
cdr3_aa: CASSYLAGGPYEQYF
cdr3_nt: TGTGCCAGCAGCTACTTAGCGGGAGGGCCTTACGAGCAGTACTTC

clone_size: once
v_call: TRBV1
d_call: -
j_call: TRBJ1-1
cdr3_aa: CTSSPLSLTEVSGTEAFF
cdr3_nt: TGCACCAGCAGCCCTCTGAGCTTGACCGAGGTATCGGGAACTGAAGCTTTCTTT

clone_size: -
v_call: TRBV13
d_call: TRBD2
j_call: TRBJ2-1
cdr3_aa: CASSLLAGENEQFF
cdr3_nt: TGTGCCAGCAGCTTACTAGCGGGAGAAAATGAGCAGTTCTTC

clone_size: -
v_call: TRBV7-9
d_call: -
j_call: TRBJ1-1
cdr3_aa: CASSLGGGETEAFF
cdr3_nt: TGTGCCAGCAGCTTAGGTGGGGGAGAAACTGAAGCTTTCTTT

clone_size: -
v_call: TRBV28
d_call: -
j_call: TRBJ2-1
cdr3_aa: CASSLVDNPDSYNEQFF
cdr3_nt: TGTGCCAGCAGTTTGGTCGACAACCCGGATTCCTACAATGAGCAGTTCTTC

clone_size: -
v_call: TRBV11-2
d_call: TRBD1
j_call: TRBJ1-4
cdr3_aa: CASSLRTGGVEKLFF
cdr3_nt: TGTGCCAGCAGCTTAAGGACAGGGGGAGTGGAAAAACTGTTTTTT

clone_size: -
v_call: TRBV27
d_call: -
j_call: TRBJ1-5
cdr3_aa: CASSLHGQQTYQPQHF
cdr3_nt: TGTGCCAGCAGTTTACATGGACAGCAAACCTATCAGCCCCAGCATTTT

clone_size: -
v_call: TRBV28
d_call: -
j_call: TRBJ2-7
cdr3_aa: CATAGEALSREQYF
cdr3_nt: TGTGCCACCGCAGGGGAGGCACTGAGTCGCGAGCAGTACTTC

clone_size: -
v_call: TRBV5-6
d_call: -
j_call: TRBJ1-4
cdr3_aa: CASSSSPGANEKLFF
cdr3_nt: TGTGCCAGCAGCTCCTCGCCTGGGGCTAATGAAAAACTGTTTTTT

clone_size: -
v_call: TRBV28
d_call: -
j_call: TRBJ1-1
cdr3_aa: CASSQTVILSTEAFF
cdr3_nt: TGTGCCAGCAGTCAAACGGTCATCCTATCCACTGAAGCTTTCTTT

clone_size: -
v_call: TRBV28
d_call: -
j_call: TRBJ1-1
cdr3_aa: CASILGGGGWENTEAFF
cdr3_nt: TGTGCCAGCATTCTCGGGGGGGGCGGTTGGGAGAACACTGAAGCTTTCTTT

clone_size: -
v_call: TRBV28
d_call: -
j_call: TRBJ2-7
cdr3_aa: CASRTSAAVAVYEQYF
cdr3_nt: TGTGCCAGCAGAACCTCCGCAGCGGTCGCTGTCTACGAGCAGTACTTC

clone_size: -
v_call: TRBV29-1
d_call: -
j_call: TRBJ1-4
cdr3_aa: CSVDSGTDGEKLFF
cdr3_nt: TGCAGCGTTGACTCAGGGACCGATGGGGAAAAACTGTTTTTT

clone_size: -
v_call: TRBV4-1
d_call: -
j_call: TRBJ1-5
cdr3_aa: CASSQERAGGNQPQHF
cdr3_nt: TGCGCCAGCAGCCAAGAGAGGGCGGGGGGCAATCAGCCCCAGCATTTT

clone_size: -
v_call: TRBV4-3
d_call: -
j_call: TRBJ2-7
cdr3_aa: CASSQVVRGYEQYF
cdr3_nt: TGCGCCAGCAGCCAAGTCGTCAGGGGCTACGAGCAGTACTTC

clone_size: -
v_call: TRBV10-2
d_call: -
j_call: TRBJ1-1
cdr3_aa: CASRGGVNTEAFF
cdr3_nt: TGCGCCAGCCGAGGTGGGGTGAACACTGAAGCTTTCTTT

clone_size: -
v_call: TRBV7-9
d_call: TRBD1
j_call: TRBJ2-7
cdr3_aa: CASSWTGNYEQYF
cdr3_nt: TGTGCCAGCAGCTGGACAGGAAACTACGAGCAGTACTTC

clone_size: once
v_call: TRBV10-3
d_call: -
j_call: TRBJ1-2
cdr3_aa: CAIGGSDGYGYTF
cdr3_nt: TGTGCCATAGGGGGGTCGGATGGCTATGGCTACACCTTC

clone_size: -
v_call: TRBV29-1
d_call: -
j_call: TRBJ1-2
cdr3_aa: CSVGGGPTGYTF
cdr3_nt: TGCAGCGTTGGGGGAGGGCCCACGGGCTACACCTTC

clone_size: -
v_call: TRBV4-1
d_call: TRBD2
j_call: TRBJ2-1
cdr3_aa: CASSQASGRAGEQFF
cdr3_nt: TGCGCCAGCAGCCAAGCTAGCGGGAGGGCCGGGGAGCAGTTCTTC

clone_size: -
v_call: TRBV27
d_call: -
j_call: TRBJ2-1
cdr3_aa: CASSLRGYNEQFF
cdr3_nt: TGTGCCAGCAGTTTACGTGGCTACAATGAGCAGTTCTTC

clone_size: -
v_call: TRBV7-9
d_call: -
j_call: TRBJ1-1
cdr3_aa: CASSYRGREAFF
cdr3_nt: TGTGCCAGCAGTTACCGCGGCCGGGAAGCTTTCTTT

clone_size: few
v_call: TRBV19
d_call: -
j_call: TRBJ1-3
cdr3_aa: CASSIEGIGQTSGNTIYF
cdr3_nt: TGTGCCAGTAGTATAGAGGGTATCGGACAGACCTCTGGAAACACCATATATTTT

clone_size: -
v_call: TRBV4-1
d_call: -
j_call: TRBJ2-2
cdr3_aa: CASSQAEGGELFF
cdr3_nt: TGCGCCAGCAGCCAAGCGGAGGGGGGGGAGCTGTTTTTT

clone_size: once
v_call: TRBV13
d_call: TRBD2
j_call: TRBJ2-7
cdr3_aa: CASSPGTSGSYEQYF
cdr3_nt: TGTGCCAGCAGCCCGGGGACTAGCGGGAGCTACGAGCAGTACTTC

clone_size: -
v_call: TRBV27
d_call: -
j_call: TRBJ2-1
cdr3_aa: CASSLSESSYNEQFF
cdr3_nt: TGTGCCAGCAGTTTATCGGAAAGCTCCTACAATGAGCAGTTCTTC

clone_size: -
v_call: TRBV19
d_call: TRBD1
j_call: TRBJ2-7
cdr3_aa: CASNNRGYEQYF
cdr3_nt: TGTGCCAGTAACAACAGGGGCTACGAGCAGTACTTC

clone_size: few
v_call: TRBV11-2
d_call: -
j_call: TRBJ2-7
cdr3_aa: CASGGYEQYF
cdr3_nt: TGTGCCAGCGGGGGGTACGAGCAGTACTTC

clone_size: -
v_call: TRBV7-2
d_call: -
j_call: TRBJ1-1
cdr3_aa: CASSLWGNTEAFF
cdr3_nt: TGTGCCAGCAGCTTGTGGGGGAACACTGAAGCTTTCTTT

clone_size: -
v_call: TRBV6-5
d_call: -
j_call: TRBJ1-3
cdr3_aa: CASTPTVFPVYTIYF
cdr3_nt: TGTGCCAGCACACCCACCGTATTTCCGGTCTACACCATATATTTT

clone_size: -
v_call: TRBV9
d_call: -
j_call: TRBJ2-7
cdr3_aa: CASSVGPSDEQYF
cdr3_nt: TGTGCCAGCAGCGTAGGACCATCCGACGAGCAGTACTTC

clone_size: -
v_call: TRBV9
d_call: TRBD1
j_call: TRBJ2-1
cdr3_aa: CASSATGGNEQFF
cdr3_nt: TGTGCCAGCAGCGCCACAGGGGGAAATGAGCAGTTCTTC

clone_size: -
v_call: TRBV28
d_call: -
j_call: TRBJ1-5
cdr3_aa: CASTLNIYIGNQPQHF
cdr3_nt: TGTGCCAGCACCCTAAACATTTATATCGGCAATCAGCCCCAGCATTTT

clone_size: -
v_call: TRBV9
d_call: TRBD1
j_call: TRBJ2-7
cdr3_aa: CASSVEPGQGAYEQYF
cdr3_nt: TGTGCCAGCAGCGTAGAACCGGGACAGGGGGCCTACGAGCAGTACTTC

clone_size: -
v_call: TRBV10-2
d_call: -
j_call: TRBJ2-3
cdr3_aa: CASSDLGDTQYF
cdr3_nt: TGCGCCAGCAGTGATCTCGGAGATACGCAGTATTTT

clone_size: -
v_call: TRBV4-3
d_call: TRBD1
j_call: TRBJ1-4
cdr3_aa: CASSQDTGGYEKLFF
cdr3_nt: TGCGCCAGCAGCCAAGATACAGGGGGCTACGAAAAACTGTTTTTT

clone_size: -
v_call: TRBV2
d_call: -
j_call: TRBJ2-2
cdr3_aa: CASKDREETGELFF
cdr3_nt: TGTGCCAGCAAAGACAGGGAGGAGACCGGGGAGCTGTTTTTT

clone_size: -
v_call: TRBV4-3
d_call: -
j_call: TRBJ1-3
cdr3_aa: CASSQDIGGTGNTTYF
cdr3_nt: TGCGCCAGCAGCCAAGATATAGGAGGGACTGGAAACACCACATATTTT

clone_size: -
v_call: TRBV7-4
d_call: -
j_call: TRBJ2-7
cdr3_aa: CASSLDAQGPHEQYF
cdr3_nt: TGTGCCAGCAGCTTAGACGCACAGGGTCCCCACGAGCAGTACTTC

clone_size: -
v_call: TRBV9
d_call: TRBD2
j_call: TRBJ2-5
cdr3_aa: CASSVGGGPETQYF
cdr3_nt: TGTGCCAGCAGCGTAGGCGGGGGGCCGGAGACCCAGTACTTC

clone_size: -
v_call: TRBV4-3
d_call: -
j_call: TRBJ1-4
cdr3_aa: CASSLGKADYNEKLFF
cdr3_nt: TGCGCCAGCAGCCTTGGAAAGGCGGACTATAATGAAAAACTGTTTTTT

clone_size: -
v_call: TRBV5-4
d_call: -
j_call: TRBJ2-3
cdr3_aa: CASSLGRASTDTQYF
cdr3_nt: TGTGCCAGCAGCTTGGGTAGAGCTAGCACAGATACGCAGTATTTT

clone_size: once
v_call: TRBV7-9
d_call: -
j_call: TRBJ2-1
cdr3_aa: CASSPPGYSYNEQFF
cdr3_nt: TGTGCCAGCAGCCCCCCGGGTTACTCCTACAATGAGCAGTTCTTC

clone_size: -
v_call: TRBV7-2
d_call: TRBD2
j_call: TRBJ2-1
cdr3_aa: CASSPPAGATYNEQFF
cdr3_nt: TGTGCCAGCAGTCCTCCCGCGGGAGCGACCTACAATGAGCAGTTCTTC